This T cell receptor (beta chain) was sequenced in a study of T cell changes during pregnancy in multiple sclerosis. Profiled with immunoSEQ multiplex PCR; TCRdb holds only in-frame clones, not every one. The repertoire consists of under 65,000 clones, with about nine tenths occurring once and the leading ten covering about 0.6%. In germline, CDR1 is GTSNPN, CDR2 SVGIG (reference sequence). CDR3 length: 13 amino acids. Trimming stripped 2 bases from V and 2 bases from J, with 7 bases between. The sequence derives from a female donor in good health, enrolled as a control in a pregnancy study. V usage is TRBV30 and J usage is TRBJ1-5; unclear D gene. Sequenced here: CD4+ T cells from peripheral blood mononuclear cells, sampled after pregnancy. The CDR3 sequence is CAWSYSGNQPQHF. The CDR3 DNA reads TGTGCCTGGAGTTACTCCGGCAATCAGCCCCAGCATTTT.